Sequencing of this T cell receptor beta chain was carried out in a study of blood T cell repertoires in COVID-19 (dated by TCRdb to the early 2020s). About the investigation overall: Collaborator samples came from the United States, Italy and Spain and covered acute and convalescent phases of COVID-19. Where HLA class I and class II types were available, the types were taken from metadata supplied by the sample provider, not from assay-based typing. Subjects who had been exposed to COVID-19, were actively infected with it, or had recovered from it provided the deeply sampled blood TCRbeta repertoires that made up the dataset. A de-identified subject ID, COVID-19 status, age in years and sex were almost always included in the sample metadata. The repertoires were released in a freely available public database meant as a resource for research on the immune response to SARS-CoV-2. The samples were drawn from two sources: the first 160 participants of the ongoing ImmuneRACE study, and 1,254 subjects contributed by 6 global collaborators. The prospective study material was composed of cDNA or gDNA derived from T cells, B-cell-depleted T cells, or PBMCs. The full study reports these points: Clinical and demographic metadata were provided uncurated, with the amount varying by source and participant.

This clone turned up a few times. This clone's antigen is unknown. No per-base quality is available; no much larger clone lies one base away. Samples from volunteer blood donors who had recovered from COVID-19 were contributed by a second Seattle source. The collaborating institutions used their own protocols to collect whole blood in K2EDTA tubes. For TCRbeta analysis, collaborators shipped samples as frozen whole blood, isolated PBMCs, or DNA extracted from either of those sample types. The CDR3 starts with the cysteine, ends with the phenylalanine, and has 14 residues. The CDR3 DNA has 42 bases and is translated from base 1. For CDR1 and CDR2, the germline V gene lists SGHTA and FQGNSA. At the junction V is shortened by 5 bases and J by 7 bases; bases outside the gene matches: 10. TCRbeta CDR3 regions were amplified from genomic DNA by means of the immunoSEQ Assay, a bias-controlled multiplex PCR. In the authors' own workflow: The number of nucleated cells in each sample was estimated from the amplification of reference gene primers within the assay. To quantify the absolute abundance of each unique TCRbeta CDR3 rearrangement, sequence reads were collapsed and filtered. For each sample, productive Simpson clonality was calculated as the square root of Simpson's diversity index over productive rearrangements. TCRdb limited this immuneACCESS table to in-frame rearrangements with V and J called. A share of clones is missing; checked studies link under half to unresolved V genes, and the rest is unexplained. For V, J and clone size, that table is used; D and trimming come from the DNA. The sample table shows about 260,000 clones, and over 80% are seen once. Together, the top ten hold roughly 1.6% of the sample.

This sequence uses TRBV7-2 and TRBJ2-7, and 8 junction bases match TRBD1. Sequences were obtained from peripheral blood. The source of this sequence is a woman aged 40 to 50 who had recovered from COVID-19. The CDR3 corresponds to CASSTTGTGLEQYF. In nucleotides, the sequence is TGTGCCAGCAGCACGACCGGGACAGGTCTGGAGCAGTACTTC.